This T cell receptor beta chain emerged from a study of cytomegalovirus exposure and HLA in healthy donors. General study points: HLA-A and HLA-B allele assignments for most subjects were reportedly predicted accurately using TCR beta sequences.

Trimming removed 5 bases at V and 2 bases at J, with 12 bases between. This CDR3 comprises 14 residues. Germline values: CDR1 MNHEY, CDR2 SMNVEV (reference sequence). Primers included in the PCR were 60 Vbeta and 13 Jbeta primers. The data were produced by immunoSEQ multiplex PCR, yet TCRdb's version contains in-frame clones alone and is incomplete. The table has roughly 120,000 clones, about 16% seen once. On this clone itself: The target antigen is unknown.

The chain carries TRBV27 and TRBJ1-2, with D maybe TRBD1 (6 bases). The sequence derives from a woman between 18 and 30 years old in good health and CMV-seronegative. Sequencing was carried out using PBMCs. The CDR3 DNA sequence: TGTGCCAGCAGTACGGGCACAGGGAACTATGGCTACACCTTC. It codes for CASSTGTGNYGYTF.